This T cell receptor beta chain was identified during a study of PD-1 blockade in classical Hodgkin lymphoma (dated by TCRdb to about 2020). At the level of the whole study: Nivolumab dosing was 3 mg/kg intravenously every 2 weeks, continuing until either disease progression or unacceptable toxicity. A peripheral blood immune signature of response to PD-1 blockade in classical Hodgkin lymphoma was defined using TCR beta sequencing and CyTOF. Study-wide findings and limitations: Baseline TCR diversity was reported as lower in newly diagnosed patients than in healthy donors, and lower still in relapsed/refractory patients. Diversity was lower in patients who began nivolumab less than 1 year after ASCT, so these patients were left out of later analyses to avoid confounding by immune reconstitution. Among trial patients, those achieving complete response had baseline diversity similar to that of newly diagnosed patients, while diversity was significantly lower in partial responders and progressors. The study was limited to a single clinical trial cohort, and causes of repertoire differences, possibly disease activity or prior therapy, remained undefined. By C4D1, a significant rise was seen in CD4+ TCR diversity but not in CD8+ TCR diversity (p=0.0027 vs p=0.16), and the rise was most apparent among complete responders (p=0.02).

Genomic DNA was isolated using the Qiagen DNeasy kit from unsorted PBMCs as well as from negatively selected CD4+ and CD8+ fractions. Using primers that anneal to V and J segments, immunoSEQ multiplex PCR amplified the TCR beta CDR3 regions. A synthetic immune receptor repertoire was used to minimize amplification bias, and any residual bias was removed computationally once sequencing was done. In the original analysis: Repertoire diversity was quantified as the Shannon entropy index using custom Python scripts. The unsorted, CD4+ and CD8+ repertoires were each analyzed separately, with the exception of combined analyses, where CD4+ and CD8+ sequences were merged in silico. Clonal expansion was defined as at least a 2-fold frequency increase after treatment relative to C1D1, with a pseudocount of 0.5 for undetected baseline clones. Clones with 0 or 1 copy at C1D1 were classified as singleton clones, and clones with 2 or more copies were classified as non-singleton clones. Clones expanded in unsorted samples were annotated as CD4+, CD8+ or unknown by matching protein sequences in sorted samples from the same patient. Diversity changes from C1D1 to C4D1 were tested in paired samples using Wilcoxon tests. This immuneACCESS table, as held by TCRdb, lists in-frame sequences with V and J called but not all clones. Of the missing ones, under half trace to an unresolved V gene in checked studies; the others have no known cause. From that table come the V and J calls and clone size; the DNA was used to work out D and trimming. The sample table contains around 18,000 clones; only one count was recorded for around 75% of them. The ten largest clones capture around 2% of the sample.

This clone has a single count. Its antigen is not yet known. No base quality values were provided; no much bigger clone lies one nucleotide off. Measured from the cysteine to the phenylalanine, the CDR3 is 16 residues long. The entry retains the CDR3 DNA only, 48 bases that are in frame from base 1. CDR1 and CDR2, per the germline V gene, are SGHNT and YENEEA. Trimming at the junction amounts to 0 bases on V and 6 bases on J, and the germline ends lie 14 bases apart. The sample's time point label, in plain terms: cycle 4 day 1 (C4D1), after less than 7 weeks of nivolumab. Relapse after autologous stem cell transplantation had occurred in all trial patients, and cohorts A, B and C were distinguished by prior brentuximab vedotin exposure. CD4+ T cells were purified from thawed PBMCs by magnetic negative selection with a Miltenyi CD4+ T cell isolation kit. The trial cohort comprised some 60 patients with relapsed/refractory classical Hodgkin lymphoma whose best overall responses were complete response, partial response or progressive disease. In the multi-cohort phase II CheckMate 205 trial, trial patients received single-agent nivolumab. Best overall response was determined by an independent review committee according to the 2007 International Working Group response criteria. PBMCs from the trial were collected at three points: immediately before nivolumab initiation (C1D1), and during therapy at cycle 2 day 1 and cycle 4 day 1. Peripheral blood was collected in 8 mL Vacutainer Cell Preparation Tubes, from which PBMCs were isolated by centrifugation and then cryopreserved. Purified CD4+ and CD8+ fractions were generated only in cases for which an additional PBMC sample was available. Magnetically labelled cells were removed on LS columns in a quadroMACS separator, and the flow-through was retained as the purified fraction.

In this chain, TRBV11-3 is recombined with TRBJ2-2; the D gene is not confidently resolved. This receptor was taken from a human donor with classical Hodgkin lymphoma. This specimen was CD4+ T cells from blood, taken before the fourth cycle of nivolumab. The DNA sequence is as follows: TGTGCCAGCAGCTTAGATCAGCTAACTTGTTCCGGGGAGCTGTTTTTT. This codes for CASSLDQLTCSGELFF.